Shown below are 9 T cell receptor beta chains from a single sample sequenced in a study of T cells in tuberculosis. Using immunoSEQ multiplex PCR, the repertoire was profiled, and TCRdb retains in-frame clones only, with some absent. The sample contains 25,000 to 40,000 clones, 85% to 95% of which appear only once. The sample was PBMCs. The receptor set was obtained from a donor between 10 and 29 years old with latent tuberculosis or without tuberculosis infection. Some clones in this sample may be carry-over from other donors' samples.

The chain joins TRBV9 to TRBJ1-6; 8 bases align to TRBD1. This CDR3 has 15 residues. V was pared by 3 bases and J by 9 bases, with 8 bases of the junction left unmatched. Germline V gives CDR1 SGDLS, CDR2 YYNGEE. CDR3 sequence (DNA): TGTGCCAGCAGCGGGGGACAGGACATCGGTTCACCCCTCCACTTT. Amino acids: CASSGGQDIGSPLHF.

CDR3 loop: CASSLGGGVYSNQPQHF. CDR3 coding DNA: TGTGCCAGCAGCTTAGGGGGAGGGGTTTATAGCAATCAGCCCCAGCATTTT. The chain combines TRBV11-2 with TRBJ1-5, with D perhaps matching TRBD1 (5 bases). This CDR3 has 17 amino acids. The ends were cut back, 1 base at V and 0 bases at J, with 13 bases in the middle. CDR1 is SGHAT, CDR2 FQNNGV, per germline.

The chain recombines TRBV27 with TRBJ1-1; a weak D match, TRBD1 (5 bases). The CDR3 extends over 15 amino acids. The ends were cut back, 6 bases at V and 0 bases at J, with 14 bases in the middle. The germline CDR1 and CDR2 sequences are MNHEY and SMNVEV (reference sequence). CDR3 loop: CASSQVWGMNTEAFF. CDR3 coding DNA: TGTGCCAGCAGCCAGGTGTGGGGCATGAACACTGAAGCTTTCTTT.

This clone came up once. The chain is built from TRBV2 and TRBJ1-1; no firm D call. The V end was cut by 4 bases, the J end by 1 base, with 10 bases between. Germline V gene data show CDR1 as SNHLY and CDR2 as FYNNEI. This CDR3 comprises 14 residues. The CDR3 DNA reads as TGTGCCAGCAGTGCCACTCCTACGAACACTGAAGCTTTCTTT. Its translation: CASSATPTNTEAFF.

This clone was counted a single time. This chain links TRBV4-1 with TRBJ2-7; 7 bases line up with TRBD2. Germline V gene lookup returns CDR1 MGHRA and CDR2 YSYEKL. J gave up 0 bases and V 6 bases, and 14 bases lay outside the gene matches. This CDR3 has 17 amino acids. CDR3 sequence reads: CASSQLIGGMNSYEQYF. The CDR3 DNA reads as TGCGCCAGCAGTCAACTCATCGGGGGGATGAACTCCTACGAGCAGTACTTC.

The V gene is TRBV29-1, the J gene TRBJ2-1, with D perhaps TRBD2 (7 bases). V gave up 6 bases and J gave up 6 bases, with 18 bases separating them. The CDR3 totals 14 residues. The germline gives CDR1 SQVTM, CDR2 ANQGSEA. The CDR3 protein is CSVSQGRASNEQFF. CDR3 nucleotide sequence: TGCAGCGTAAGCCAGGGGAGGGCTAGCAATGAGCAGTTCTTC.

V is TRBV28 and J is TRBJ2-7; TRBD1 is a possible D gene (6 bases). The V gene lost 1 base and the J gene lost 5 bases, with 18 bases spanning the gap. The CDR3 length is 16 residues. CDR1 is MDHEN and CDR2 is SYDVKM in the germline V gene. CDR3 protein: CASSLLGAMGSDEQYF. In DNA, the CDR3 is TGTGCCAGCAGTTTATTGGGGGCAATGGGCTCGGACGAGCAGTACTTC.

CDR3 sequence (DNA): TGTGCCAGCAGTTCCCGGAGGGATGAGCAGTTCTTC. Translation: CASSSRRDEQFF. The J gene is TRBJ2-1, the V gene TRBV25-1; a weak D match, TRBD2 (6 bases). V was trimmed by 5 bases and J by 8 bases, leaving 10 bases between them. The CDR3 loop spans 12 amino acids. Per germline, CDR1 MGHDK and CDR2 SYGVNS.

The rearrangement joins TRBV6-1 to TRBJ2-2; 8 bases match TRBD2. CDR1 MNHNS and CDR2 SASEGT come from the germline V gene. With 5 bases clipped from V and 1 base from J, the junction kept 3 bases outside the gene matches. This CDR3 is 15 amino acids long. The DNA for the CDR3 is TGTGCCAGCAGTATGGGACTAGGGAACACCGGGGAGCTGTTTTTT. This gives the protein CASSMGLGNTGELFF.